The clone carrying this T cell receptor (beta chain) was counted many times. The antigen is not known. Quantitative 5'-RACE was performed with molecular barcodes, and it yielded the TCR beta libraries. TCRdb analysed the 5' RACE reads with MiXCR anew, one entry per CDR3 protein. The table records around 330,000 distinct CDR3 sequences, roughly 11% of them present only once. CDR3 length equals 14 residues. Trimming shortened V by 3 bases and J by 2 bases, and 8 bases separated the two germline ends. These data originate in a study of CD8 T cells in ankylosing spondylitis. Study-level findings and limits: Past studies reported some motif variants in reactive arthritis synovial fluid and blood. What seemed typical of ankylosing spondylitis blood was a TCR beta motif built from under 10 highly homologous variants. Significant enrichment of disease-linked clones was reported in matched ankylosing spondylitis synovial fluid.

The specimen was blood, either unsorted or a sorted T cell fraction (not recorded which). This chain connects TRBV12-3 or TRBV12-4 to TRBJ1-5; D call uncertain. This clonotype was obtained from a female donor with ankylosing spondylitis or in good health (not recorded which). DNA for the CDR3: TGTGCCAGCAGTTTCATGGGAGGCAATCAGCCCCAGCATTTT. It codes for CASSFMGGNQPQHF.